These T cell receptor beta chains were read from a single sample in a study of shared clonotypes between healthy human individuals. Sequenced by immunoSEQ multiplex PCR; TCRdb stores in-frame clones only, minus some. The repertoire holds 450,000 to 500,000 clones, over 70% seen once, with 12% in the top ten. Sequencing was done on a sample of PBMCs. The receptor source for this set is a middle-aged woman in good health. Some clones in this sample may be carry-over from other donors' samples. CDR3s include the opening cysteine and the closing phenylalanine or tryptophan. Fields, in order: clone size, D gene, J gene, V gene, CDR3 DNA, CDR3 protein. The D gene is left open where the match is weak. Some rows have no size entry. The others give once, few or many, or a class for an expanded clone.

>few|-|TRBJ2-3|TRBV5-4
TGTGCCAGCAGCTTGTCGGGGGAGGCCACAGATACGCAGTATTTT
CASSLSGEATDTQYF
>-|-|TRBJ2-7|TRBV7-8
TGTGCCAGCAGCTTAACACAGTTTGGTACCGAGCAGTACTTC
CASSLTQFGTEQYF
>-|-|TRBJ2-7|TRBV19
TGTGCCAGTGCCGGAATCCCAGGGGGACTATACGAGCAGTACTTC
CASAGIPGGLYEQYF
>-|TRBD2|TRBJ2-6|TRBV19
TGTGCCAGTAGAGGGACTAGCGGGAGACCCGGGGCCAACGTCCTGACTTTC
CASRGTSGRPGANVLTF
>once|-|TRBJ2-7|TRBV18
TGTGCCACCCGACCTTCGGGGAGCTACGAGCAGTACTTC
CATRPSGSYEQYF
>once|-|TRBJ1-4|TRBV7-6
TGTGCCAGCAGCTTAATGACGGGGAGGGATGAAAAACTGTTTTTT
CASSLMTGRDEKLFF
>-|-|TRBJ2-3|TRBV27
TGTGCCAGCAGGCTCACAGATACGCAGTATTTT
CASRLTDTQYF
>-|-|TRBJ2-3|TRBV4-3
TGCGCCAGCAGCCAAGATAACCGGGTCACAGATACGCAGTATTTT
CASSQDNRVTDTQYF
>-|-|TRBJ2-7|TRBV6-5
TGTGCCAGCAGGGGGGTCGCGAGCTCCTACGAGCAGTACTTC
CASRGVASSYEQYF
>-|-|TRBJ1-2|TRBV14
TGTGCCAGCAGCCAAGTGTTGACGACGCCTTCCAGTAGCTACACCTTC
CASSQVLTTPSSSYTF
>once|TRBD1|TRBJ1-4|TRBV6-1
TGTGCCAGCAGTGAAGCGCGCGGCAGGGGGATCGGGCTGGCTAATGAAAAACTGTTTTTT
CASSEARGRGIGLANEKLFF
>-|-|TRBJ1-2|TRBV7-2
TGTGCCAGCAGCCCCAATCGGGGAAGGGGGTATGGCTACACCTTC
CASSPNRGRGYGYTF
>-|-|TRBJ2-7|TRBV2
TGTGCCAGCAACCGGTTGAGCTCCTACGAGCAGTACTTC
CASNRLSSYEQYF
>-|-|TRBJ2-7|TRBV2
TGTGCCAGCAGTGAGGCCAGCGCCTACGAGCAGTACTTC
CASSEASAYEQYF
>many|-|TRBJ1-2|TRBV19
TGTGCCAGTAGTATTGGACAGCCTAACTATGGCTACACCTTC
CASSIGQPNYGYTF